What follows are 21 T cell receptor beta chains derived from one specimen sequenced in a study of T-cell memory formation after mild COVID-19. TCRdb re-called the 5' RACE reads with MiXCR, one entry per CDR3 protein. The sample carries some 180,000 distinct CDR3 sequences, roughly 13% recorded once. The sequencing sample was made of PBMCs or a T cell subset sorted from them (not recorded which). These receptor sequences come from a man in his late teens or twenties who had mild COVID-19 (a few samples of this study predate the infection). Cell type and time point are not known.

This clonotype has just a few counts. The chain is built from TRBV6-2 or TRBV6-3 and TRBJ2-7, with D possibly TRBD2 on 6 matching bases. The ends were cut back, 2 bases at V and 6 bases at J, with 14 bases in the middle. Germline V lookup: CDR1 MNHEY, CDR2 SVGEGT. This CDR3 has 14 residues. The CDR3 sequence: CASSYGTASGEQYF. In DNA form, the CDR3 reads TGTGCCAGCAGTTACGGGACTGCCTCTGGCGAGCAGTACTTC.

The chain employs TRBV6-5 and TRBJ1-1; possible D gene TRBD1, 6 bases. The CDR3 sequence is 16 residues long. Germline CDR1 and CDR2: MNHEY and SVGAGI. The germline V and J ends were trimmed by 5 bases and 6 bases, with 22 bases remaining between them. The CDR3 loop is CASSQTQNRVWAEAFF. CDR3 nucleotides: TGTGCCAGCAGTCAAACTCAAAACAGGGTTTGGGCTGAAGCTTTCTTT.

This sequence joins TRBV14 and TRBJ2-3; 8 nucleotides agree with TRBD2. V was clipped by 4 bases and J by 4 bases; unmatched bases: 13. Germline-derived CDR1 and CDR2 are SGHDN and FVKESK. The CDR3 loop spans 17 amino acids. The CDR3 nucleotides are TGTGCCAGCAGCCTGCGACGGGACGGGGGGGCGCCAGATACGCAGTATTTT. Protein: CASSLRRDGGAPDTQYF.

This clonotype was detected ten times or more. V gene TRBV3-1 combines with J gene TRBJ2-3, with D tentatively TRBD2 (7 bases). V was pared by 1 base and J by 4 bases, with 12 bases between. The CDR3 has 15 residues. From germline, CDR1 is LGHDT and CDR2 YNNKEL (reference sequence). The CDR3 reads CASSQGGGPSDTQYF. The CDR3 nucleotides are TGTGCCAGCAGCCAAGGCGGGGGCCCATCAGATACGCAGTATTTT.

This clonotype appeared a few times. The rearrangement uses TRBV5-1 and TRBJ2-5; the D gene is possibly TRBD2 (7 bases). V lost 8 bases, J lost 0 bases, and 11 bases lay in between. Germline CDR1 is SGHRS and CDR2 is YFSETQ. The CDR3 is 13 amino acids. This CDR3 is CASGRGNQETQYF. DNA for the CDR3: TGCGCCAGTGGGAGGGGGAACCAAGAGACCCAGTACTTC.

This clonotype was seen only once. The chain links TRBV5-1 to TRBJ1-1; D gene unclear. CDR3 length: 13 residues. Germline CDR1 is SGHRS and CDR2 is YFSETQ. V lost 2 bases to trimming and J lost 1 base, with 6 bases between them. CDR3 in DNA: TGCGCCAGCAGCTTTCGGTGGAACACTGAAGCTTTCTTT. Protein sequence: CASSFRWNTEAFF.

The chain joins TRBV5-1 to TRBJ2-3; 11 bases are shared with TRBD2. This CDR3 contains 15 residues. CDR1 is SGHRS and CDR2 is YFSETQ in the germline V gene. Trimming cost V 0 bases and J 5 bases; bases outside gene matches: 2. The CDR3 loop reads CASSLVAGGQDTQYF. The DNA for the CDR3 is TGCGCCAGCAGCTTGGTAGCGGGGGGGCAAGATACGCAGTATTTT.

This clonotype was seen a few times. The genes are TRBV25-1 and TRBJ1-2; TRBD1 might be the D (5 bases). There are 14 residues in the CDR3. Germline V gene data show CDR1 as MGHDK and CDR2 as SYGVNS. Between the trimmed V and J ends, which lost 3 bases and 7 bases, there was a span of 15 bases. The CDR3 nucleotides are TGTGCCAGCAGTGATTCCCGGAGGGGTTCTGGCTACACCTTC. This gives the protein CASSDSRRGSGYTF.

V and J are TRBV6-5 and TRBJ2-3; D possibly corresponds to TRBD2 (7 bases). The ends were cut back, 5 bases at V and 4 bases at J, with 19 bases in the middle. The germline V gene has CDR1 MNHEY and CDR2 SVGAGI. The CDR3 length is 16 residues. The CDR3 protein is CASSRTGGGAADTQYF. The CDR3 DNA follows: TGTGCCAGCAGTCGTACTGGAGGGGGGGCCGCAGATACGCAGTATTTT.

The chain joins TRBV7-8 to TRBJ2-2; 9 nucleotides agree with TRBD2. Germline CDR1 and CDR2: SGHVS and FQNEAQ. The CDR3 contains 16 residues. J gave up 1 base and V 2 bases, and 2 bases lay outside the gene matches. For the CDR3, the DNA is TGTGCCAGCAGCTTACGAGCGGGGGGGAACACCGGGGAGCTGTTTTTT. This encodes CASSLRAGGNTGELFF.

This clonotype was counted between two and nine times. The V call is TRBV4-2, the J call TRBJ1-2, with 8 nucleotides matching TRBD1. From germline, CDR1 is LGHNA and CDR2 YNFKEQ. This CDR3 is built from 16 residues. V gave up 6 bases and J gave up 2 bases; unmatched junction bases: 11. The CDR3: CASRTQAGGENYGYTF. CDR3 coding DNA: TGTGCCAGCAGGACCCAGGCAGGGGGCGAAAACTATGGCTACACCTTC.

This clonotype was found many times. V gene TRBV6-5 combines with J gene TRBJ2-1; D might be TRBD2 (5 bases). Trimming stripped 6 bases from V and 6 bases from J, with 12 bases between. CDR1 MNHEY and CDR2 SVGAGI come from the germline V gene. The CDR3 has 13 amino acids. The CDR3 nucleotides read TGTGCCAGCAGATATGTTGGAGGCAATGAGCAGTTCTTC. Translating it yields CASRYVGGNEQFF.

The rearrangement links TRBV7-2 to TRBJ2-7; perhaps TRBD2 as D (5 bases). CDR3 length: 15 amino acids. V dropped 5 bases and J dropped 4 bases, with 18 bases sitting between them. Germline V gives CDR1 SGHTA, CDR2 FQGNSA. CDR3 amino acids: CASSPGLDRRYEQYF. The CDR3 region has the DNA TGTGCCAGCAGCCCCGGACTGGATCGAAGGTACGAGCAGTACTTC.

The DNA for the CDR3 is TGTGCCAGCAGCTTAGTAGTTCGGGGCACTGAAGCTTTCTTT. Residues: CASSLVVRGTEAFF. The chain carries TRBV7-9 and TRBJ1-1; D not certain. Per the germline V gene, CDR1 is SEHNR and CDR2 is FQNEAQ (reference sequence). Trimming removed 1 base at V and 4 bases at J, with 10 bases between. The CDR3 is 14 amino acids.

This clonotype has more than one count but fewer than ten. The chain is built from TRBV4-3 and TRBJ2-6; D gene ambiguous. The CDR3 has 24 amino acids. The V and J ends lost 0 bases and 0 bases respectively, with 30 bases between them. Germline CDR1 and CDR2: LGHNA and YSLEER. The CDR3 nucleotides read TGCGCCAGCAGCCAAGATCCACCGATAACGGACGGTCCCTCAGGAAGCTCTGGGGCCAACGTCCTGACTTTC. Protein sequence: CASSQDPPITDGPSGSSGANVLTF.

This clonotype has a handful of counts. The chain links TRBV4-1 to TRBJ1-6, with D perhaps matching TRBD1 (5 bases). The CDR3 runs to 15 residues. Germline-derived CDR1 and CDR2 are MGHRA and YSYEKL. V dropped 1 base and J dropped 9 bases, with 13 bases sitting between them. The CDR3 nucleotides read TGCGCCAGCAGCCAAGTCCCAGGGCTTAGTTCACCCCTCCACTTT. This codes for CASSQVPGLSSPLHF.

The rearrangement joins TRBV5-1 to TRBJ1-1; the D gene is possibly TRBD1 (5 bases). Germline values: CDR1 SGHRS, CDR2 YFSETQ. The CDR3 loop spans 17 amino acids. The V gene lost 1 base and the J gene lost 1 base, with 17 bases spanning the gap. CDR3 sequence reads: CASSLSGRAGGNTEAFF. The CDR3 nucleotides read TGCGCCAGCAGCTTGTCAGGCAGGGCTGGCGGGAACACTGAAGCTTTCTTT.

The table lists this clonotype with a few counts. The chain recombines TRBV19 with TRBJ2-7; 8 bases agree with TRBD1. CDR1 and CDR2 (germline): LNHDA, SQIVND (reference sequence). V shed 4 bases and J 3 bases; nucleotides not matched to a gene: 8. CDR3 length: 15 amino acids. CDR3 DNA: TGTGCCAGTAGTAGCCGGACAGGGAGAGTCTACGAGCAGTACTTC. Translation: CASSSRTGRVYEQYF.

The CDR3 loop is CSARDPSGGYTDTQYF. The CDR3 region has the DNA TGCAGTGCTAGAGATCCTAGCGGGGGCTACACAGATACGCAGTATTTT. This sequence joins TRBV20-1 and TRBJ2-3; the match to TRBD2 covers 10 bases. Losses at the gene ends were 0 bases for V and 2 bases for J; bases not matched to a gene: 5. CDR1 and CDR2 from the germline V gene are DFQATT and SNEGSKA (reference sequence). This CDR3 spans 16 amino acids.

The sample holds a few counts of this clonotype. This rearrangement joins TRBV20-1 to TRBJ1-6; maybe TRBD1 (5 bases). CDR3 length equals 15 residues. Germline V CDR1 and CDR2: DFQATT, SNEGSKA (reference sequence). V lost 0 bases to trimming and J lost 10 bases, with 16 bases between them. CDR3 region: CSARDHPGRESPLHF. DNA for the CDR3: TGCAGTGCTAGAGATCACCCGGGACGGGAGTCACCCCTCCACTTT.

This clonotype has just a few counts. The chain has TRBV12-3 or TRBV12-4 and TRBJ2-7, with 11 positions matching TRBD2. The CDR3 has 16 residues. J gave up 3 bases and V 6 bases, and 10 bases lay outside the gene matches. CDR3 sequence (DNA): TGTGCCAGCAGCCCCCGGAGGGGGACTAGCGGCTACGAGCAGTACTTC. It translates to CASSPRRGTSGYEQYF.